The clone carrying this T cell receptor (beta chain) has ten or more counts. Its specificity is not known. Conversion of TCR transcripts into cDNA relied on 5'RACE template switching, which added a universal primer site and UMIs. TCRdb reprocessed the 5' RACE reads via MiXCR and lists one record per CDR3 protein. The top ten hold around 3% of the sample, which has 200,000 to 250,000 distinct CDR3 sequences, approximately 3% seen once. This record belongs to a study of T cells after yellow fever vaccination. Points from the study as a whole: Faster peaking, at day 5 versus 15, marked a secondary response that was weaker. In post-booster samples, most primary-vaccination clones reappeared (about 96% CD4, 88% CD8). The CD4 and CD8 compartments had a small share of their clonotypes in common.

Trimming left V 1 base short and J 1 base short, with 14 bases between. The germline gives CDR1 SGHTA, CDR2 FQGTGA. The CDR3 has 18 amino acids. The source is a young man who received the YFV17D yellow fever vaccine. The sample in question was CD4+ T cells sorted from PBMCs, obtained 10 days after the yellow fever booster vaccination. The chain carries TRBV7-3 and TRBJ2-6; the D gene is possibly TRBD2 (5 bases). The CDR3 is CASSLRGFEGSGANVLTF. The CDR3, as DNA: TGTGCCAGCAGCTTAAGAGGGTTCGAGGGATCTGGGGCCAACGTCCTGACTTTC.